Below, 8 T cell receptor beta chains from the same sample are listed, as sequenced in a study of T cells in Graves' hyperthyroidism and ophthalmopathy. RNA transcripts served as the template for amplifying TCR beta CDR3 regions. First-round RT-PCR of the TCR CDR3 relied on the HTBI primer set. TCRdb used MiXCR to reprocess the multiplex PCR reads, holding one entry per CDR3 protein. Here the sample spans nearly 750,000 distinct CDR3 sequences, roughly 32% being singletons. The source material was blood. Receptor source: a woman between 40 and 55 years old with Graves' hyperthyroidism.

V gene TRBV28 combines with J gene TRBJ1-1; 8 bases align to TRBD1. Germline values: CDR1 MDHEN, CDR2 SYDVKM. The CDR3 spans 15 residues. V was clipped by 4 bases and J by 4 bases; unmatched bases: 8. The CDR3 nucleotides read TGTGCCAGCAGTTCCTGGGGACAGGACGTCACTGAAGCTTTCTTT. It translates to CASSSWGQDVTEAFF.

This clonotype was seen at least ten times. The genes are TRBV6-1 and TRBJ1-6; D is undetermined. The length of the CDR3 is 14 residues. Trimming cost V 6 bases and J 8 bases, with 14 bases left between them. From germline, CDR1 is MNHNS and CDR2 SASEGT. CDR3 bases: TGTGCCAGCAGAATGTATGCTGTACATTCACCCCTCCACTTT. Its protein product is CASRMYAVHSPLHF.

The chain joins TRBV28 to TRBJ2-2; TRBD1 matches at 9 bases. The germline V gene has CDR1 MDHEN and CDR2 SYDVKM. J gave up 6 bases and V 8 bases, and 10 bases lay outside the gene matches. The CDR3 length is 15 residues. Here the CDR3 reads CASGFNRGLSGELFF. In DNA form, the CDR3 reads TGTGCCAGCGGGTTTAACAGGGGGCTCTCCGGGGAGCTGTTTTTT.

The chain combines TRBV7-2 with TRBJ2-5; possibly TRBD2 for D (5 bases). The CDR3 has 17 residues. The germline V and J ends were trimmed by 0 bases and 2 bases, with 16 bases remaining between them. Germline V gene lookup returns CDR1 SGHTA and CDR2 FQGNSA. CDR3 protein: CASSLAVRGPGQETQYF. In DNA form, the CDR3 reads TGTGCCAGCAGCTTAGCAGTCCGGGGTCCCGGGCAAGAGACCCAGTACTTC.

Points on this clonotype: It may be a read error: a sequence one base away is much more abundant. The chain uses TRBV7-9 and TRBJ1-1, with D tentatively TRBD1 (5 bases). Germline CDR1 and CDR2: SEHNR and FQNEAQ (reference sequence). The CDR3 consists of 16 residues. The CDR3 loop is CGSSSPRDVLNTEAFF. In DNA form, the CDR3 reads TGTGGCAGCAGCTCCCCCCGGGACGTACTAAACACTGAAGCTTTCTTT.

There are many counts of this clonotype. The V gene is TRBV24-1, the J gene TRBJ1-2; 10 nucleotides align to TRBD1. The CDR3 covers 13 residues. Germline V gives CDR1 KGHDR, CDR2 SFDVKD. The J segment lost 8 bases and the V segment lost 5 bases, leaving 4 bases of the junction unmatched. The CDR3 DNA reads TGTGCCACCAGTGCTGGGACAGGGGTCGGCTACACCTTC. Translating gives CATSAGTGVGYTF.

The V gene is TRBV7-2, the J gene TRBJ2-6; D ambiguous. Between the trimmed V and J ends, which lost 5 bases and 0 bases, there was a span of 8 bases. This CDR3 has 15 residues. CDR1 and CDR2 from the germline V gene are SGHTA and FQGNSA. CDR3 DNA sequence: TGTGCCAGCAGCCAAGACTTCTCTGGGGCCAACGTCCTGACTTTC. It specifies CASSQDFSGANVLTF.

The chain combines TRBV29-1 with TRBJ2-2, with TRBD1 as a possible D gene (6 bases). This CDR3 is 14 amino acids long. The V and J ends lost 8 bases and 1 base respectively, with 14 bases between them. Germline CDR1 is SQVTM and CDR2 is ANQGSEA. CDR3 sequence reads: CSIRQDENTGELFF. The DNA of the CDR3 is TGCAGCATAAGACAGGACGAGAACACCGGGGAGCTGTTTTTT.